This T cell receptor (beta chain) emerged from a study of molecular identifiers for immune sequencing clone quantification. V shed 1 base and J shed 2 bases, with 11 bases lying between them. CDR1 MNHEY and CDR2 SVGAGI come from the germline V gene. This CDR3 region has 15 residues. Via MiXCR, TCRdb re-called the PCR reads, giving one row per CDR3 protein. The repertoire includes approximately 670,000 distinct CDR3 sequences, nearly 20% of them detected once, and 0.85% sits in the top ten. This clonotype was counted at least ten times. V is TRBV6-5 and J is TRBJ1-2, with D unresolved. The TCR was taken from a human donor in good health. Some libraries in this study had Jurkat cell RNA spiked in. Sequenced input: naive CD8+ T cells from blood, with Jurkat cell RNA spiked in. Subset here: FACS-sorted CD8+CD4-CCR7+CD45RA+ naive T cells. CDR3 bases: TGTGCCAGCAGTTACTACGCTCGAGTCAACTATGGCTACACCTTC. Residues: CASSYYARVNYGYTF.